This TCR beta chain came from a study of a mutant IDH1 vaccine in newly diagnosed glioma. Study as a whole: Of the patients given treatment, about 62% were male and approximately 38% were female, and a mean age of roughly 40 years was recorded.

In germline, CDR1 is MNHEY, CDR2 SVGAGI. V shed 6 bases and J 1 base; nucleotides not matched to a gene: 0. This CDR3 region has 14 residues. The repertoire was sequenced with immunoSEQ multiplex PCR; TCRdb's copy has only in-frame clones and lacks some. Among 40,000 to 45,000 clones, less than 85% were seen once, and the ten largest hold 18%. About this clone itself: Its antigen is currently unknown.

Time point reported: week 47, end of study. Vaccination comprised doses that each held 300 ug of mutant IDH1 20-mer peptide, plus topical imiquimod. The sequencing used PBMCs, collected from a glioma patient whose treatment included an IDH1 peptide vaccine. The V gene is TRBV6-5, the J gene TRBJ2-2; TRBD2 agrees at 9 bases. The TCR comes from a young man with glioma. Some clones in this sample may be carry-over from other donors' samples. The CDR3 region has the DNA TGTGCCAGCAGGACTAGCGGGAACACCGGGGAGCTGTTTTTT. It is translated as CASRTSGNTGELFF.